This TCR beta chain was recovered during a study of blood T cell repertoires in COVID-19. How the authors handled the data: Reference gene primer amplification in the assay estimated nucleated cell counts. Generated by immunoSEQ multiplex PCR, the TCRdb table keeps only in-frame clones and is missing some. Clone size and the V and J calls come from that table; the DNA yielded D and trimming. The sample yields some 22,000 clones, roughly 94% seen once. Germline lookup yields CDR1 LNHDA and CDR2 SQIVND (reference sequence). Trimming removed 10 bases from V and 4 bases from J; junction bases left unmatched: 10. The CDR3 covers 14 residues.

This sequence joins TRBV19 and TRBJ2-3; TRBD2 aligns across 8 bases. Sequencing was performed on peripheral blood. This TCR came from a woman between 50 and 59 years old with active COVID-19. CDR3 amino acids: CATLPGLDSDTQYF. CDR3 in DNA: TGTGCCACGCTACCGGGACTAGATTCAGATACGCAGTATTTT.